This passage covers 3 T cell receptor beta chains from one sample sequenced in a study of vaccination and CD4 T cells after COVID-19. Cultured CD4+ T cells had their DNA profiled by the Oncomine TCR Beta short-read assay. TCRdb ran MiXCR on the PCR reads and lists one entry per CDR3 protein. The table lists roughly 7,200 distinct CDR3 sequences, approximately 60% of them singletons, with 34% in the top ten. Their antigen targets remain unknown. Treatment indicated: approximately nine-day PBMC culture with coronavirus spike peptide pools or control peptides (ViraFEST assay). The sample comprised CD4+ T cells from blood, cultured in vitro. These TCRs come from a human donor who had recovered from COVID-19.

The chain is built from TRBV20-1 and TRBJ1-1, with 9 bases that match TRBD1. Germline V gene sequence: CDR1 DFQATT, CDR2 SNEGSKA (reference sequence). The CDR3 contains 14 residues. Trimming at V came to 3 bases and at J to 5 bases, leaving 7 bases not matched to a gene. The CDR3 here is CSARGDREPTEAFF. In nucleotides, the CDR3 is TGCAGTGCTAGGGGGGACAGGGAGCCAACTGAAGCTTTCTTT.

This clonotype has a handful of counts. V gene TRBV19 combines with J gene TRBJ1-5; D is possibly TRBD1 (5 bases). This CDR3 has 14 amino acids. From germline, CDR1 is LNHDA and CDR2 SQIVND (reference sequence). Trimming shortened V by 4 bases and J by 7 bases, and 14 bases separated the two germline ends. As DNA, the CDR3 is TGTGCCAGTAGTACGGGCCCGGGGGAACAGCCCCAGCATTTT. Protein: CASSTGPGEQPQHF.

The gene calls are TRBV5-4 and TRBJ2-1; 9 bases agree with TRBD1. This CDR3 contains 15 residues. J gave up 8 bases and V 4 bases, and 10 bases lay outside the gene matches. Germline CDR1 reads SGHNT; CDR2 reads YYREEE (reference sequence). The CDR3 DNA sequence: TGTGCCAGCAGCCGCCGGGACAGGGTTTCCGATGAGCAGTTCTTC. Its protein is CASSRRDRVSDEQFF.